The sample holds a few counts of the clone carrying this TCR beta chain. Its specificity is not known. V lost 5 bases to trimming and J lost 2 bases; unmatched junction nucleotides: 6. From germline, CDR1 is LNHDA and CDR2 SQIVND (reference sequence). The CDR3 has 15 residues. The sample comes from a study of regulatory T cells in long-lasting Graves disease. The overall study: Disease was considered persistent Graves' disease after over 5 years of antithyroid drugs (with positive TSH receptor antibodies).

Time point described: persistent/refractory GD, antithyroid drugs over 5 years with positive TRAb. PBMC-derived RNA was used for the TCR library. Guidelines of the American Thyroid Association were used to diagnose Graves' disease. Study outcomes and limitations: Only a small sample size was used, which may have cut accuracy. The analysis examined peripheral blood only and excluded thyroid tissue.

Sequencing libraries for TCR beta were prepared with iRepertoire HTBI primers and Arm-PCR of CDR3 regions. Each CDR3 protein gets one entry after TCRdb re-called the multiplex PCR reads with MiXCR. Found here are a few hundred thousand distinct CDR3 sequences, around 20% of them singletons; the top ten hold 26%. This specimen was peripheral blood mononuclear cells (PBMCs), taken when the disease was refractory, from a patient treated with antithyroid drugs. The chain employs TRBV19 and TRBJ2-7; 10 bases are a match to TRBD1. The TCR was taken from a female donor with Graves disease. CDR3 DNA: TGTGCCAGTAGTCCGTTGACAGGGGGCACCTACGAGCAGTACTTC. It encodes CASSPLTGGTYEQYF.